The clone carrying this TCR beta chain was observed a few times. Its antigen is as yet unknown. A much larger clone differs by one base, so this may be a read error. The data stem from a study of glioma-infiltrating T cells. Points from the study as a whole: Gliomas, especially low-grade, showed above-expected tissue-blood divergence; non-neoplastic patients showed below. Only very few CDR3 sequences appeared in both tissue and blood.

TCR alpha and beta CDR3 regions were amplified from RNA using iRepertoire nested multiplex PCR. For one-step reverse transcription and amplification, about 85-400 ng of tissue mRNA or PBMC total RNA was used. TCRdb analysed the multiplex PCR reads with MiXCR anew, one entry per CDR3 protein. The sample consists of over 80,000 distinct CDR3 sequences, roughly 40% of them appearing once. Sequences were obtained from glioma tissue, nonneoplastic brain tissue, or PBMCs (not recorded which). This TCR was sampled from a human donor with low-grade glioma or glioblastoma, undergoing nonglioma brain surgery, or in good health (not recorded which).

CDR3 nucleotides: TGTGCCAGCACACCTCCTACCCGACCGATTAACTATGGCTACACCTTC. Translated, it gives CASTPPTRPINYGYTF. This chain connects TRBV18 to TRBJ1-2; D is uncertain. Per the germline V gene, CDR1 is KGHSH and CDR2 is LQKENI. The CDR3 has 16 amino acids.